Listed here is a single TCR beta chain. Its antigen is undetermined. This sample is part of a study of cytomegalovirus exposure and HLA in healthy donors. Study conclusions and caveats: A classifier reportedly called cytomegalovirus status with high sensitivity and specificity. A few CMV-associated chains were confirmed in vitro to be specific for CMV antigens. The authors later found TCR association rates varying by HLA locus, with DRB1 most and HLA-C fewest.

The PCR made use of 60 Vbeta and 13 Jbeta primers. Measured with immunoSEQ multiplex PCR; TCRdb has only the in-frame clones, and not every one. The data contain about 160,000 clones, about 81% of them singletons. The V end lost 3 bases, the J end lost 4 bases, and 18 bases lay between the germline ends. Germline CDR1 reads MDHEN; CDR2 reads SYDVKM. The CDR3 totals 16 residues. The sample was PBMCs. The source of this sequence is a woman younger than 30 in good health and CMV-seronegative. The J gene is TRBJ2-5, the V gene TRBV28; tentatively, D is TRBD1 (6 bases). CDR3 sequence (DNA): TGTGCCAGCAGTTTCGGTAGGGCCAGGGGCCGAGAGACCCAGTACTTC. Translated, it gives CASSFGRARGRETQYF.